The 18 T cell receptor beta chains listed next were all sequenced from one sample in a study of graft-versus-host responses after intestinal transplantation. What these receptors recognize is not known. Sequenced by immunoSEQ multiplex PCR; TCRdb stores in-frame clones only, minus some. The sample has around 95,000 clones; roughly 87% are singletons. Sequenced material: unstimulated CD4+ T cells sorted from spleen or lymph node cells, taken before transplant. The receptors come from a human donor who was the organ donor for an intestinal transplant.

The V and J genes are TRBV29-1 and TRBJ2-1; no reliable D call. Germline lookup yields CDR1 SQVTM and CDR2 ANQGSEA. The CDR3 length is 13 residues. The V and J ends lost 7 bases and 8 bases respectively, with 18 bases between them. CDR3 DNA sequence: TGCAGCGCTGACCTAGTCGCGTCCGATGAGCAGTTCTTC. As protein: CSADLVASDEQFF.

The chain uses TRBV6-5 and TRBJ2-2; D not resolved. This CDR3 spans 15 amino acids. Deletions cut 2 bases from V and 3 bases from J, with 10 bases between. CDR1 and CDR2 from the germline V gene are MNHEY and SVGAGI. Here the CDR3 reads CASSYRFGYTGELFF. The CDR3 DNA is TGTGCCAGCAGTTACCGCTTCGGGTACACCGGGGAGCTGTTTTTT.

The chain employs TRBV28 and TRBJ2-2; the match to TRBD2 covers 7 bases. CDR1 is MDHEN, CDR2 SYDVKM, per germline. J gave up 5 bases and V 5 bases, and 14 bases lay outside the gene matches. The CDR3 covers 17 residues. DNA for the CDR3: TGTGCCAGCAGTCCTTGGGGGGGTAAGGATAAGACCGGGGAGCTGTTTTTT. Translation gives CASSPWGGKDKTGELFF.

This rearrangement joins TRBV6-1 to TRBJ2-5; D uncertain. Trimming took 6 bases from V and 0 from J, leaving 14 bases between them. Germline loops: CDR1 MNHNS, CDR2 SASEGT. The CDR3 covers 15 residues. The CDR3 sequence is CASSHEAEYQETQYF. The CDR3 nucleotides read TGTGCCAGCAGCCATGAGGCAGAGTACCAAGAGACCCAGTACTTC.

The chain employs TRBV5-4 and TRBJ1-2; 7 nucleotides match TRBD1. CDR1 is SGHNT and CDR2 is YYREEE in the germline V gene (reference sequence). The CDR3 is 15 residues long. V trimming: 0 bases; J trimming: 0 bases; junction bases outside the gene matches: 2. The CDR3 nucleotides are TGTGCCAGCAGCTTGGCTCAGGGGGCTAACTATGGCTACACCTTC. It yields the protein CASSLAQGANYGYTF.

The chain employs TRBV4-1 and TRBJ2-1; D unresolved. V lost 1 base and J lost 4, with 14 bases in between. Per the germline V gene, CDR1 is MGHRA and CDR2 is YSYEKL. The CDR3 length is 16 residues. Written as DNA, the CDR3 is TGCGCCAGCAGCCAAGTTATTTCCCAAATATACAATGAGCAGTTCTTC. It translates to CASSQVISQIYNEQFF.

V gene TRBV28 combines with J gene TRBJ1-6, with D perhaps matching TRBD1 (5 bases). V lost 5 bases and J 11 bases, leaving 19 bases between the germline ends. The CDR3 totals 15 residues. Germline V gene lookup returns CDR1 MDHEN and CDR2 SYDVKM. CDR3 sequence (DNA): TGTGCCAGCAGTATAACAGGAGGGGTCGTTACACCCCTCCACTTT. This translates into CASSITGGVVTPLHF.

This sequence joins TRBV2 and TRBJ1-2, with D perhaps TRBD1 (5 bases). CDR3 length equals 12 residues. V was trimmed by 7 bases and J by 5 bases, leaving 11 bases between them. CDR1 and CDR2 (germline): SNHLY, FYNNEI. The CDR3: CASTSGRYGYTF. CDR3 nucleotide sequence: TGTGCCAGCACCTCAGGGAGATATGGCTACACCTTC.

The chain joins TRBV9 to TRBJ1-3, with TRBD1 identical over 8 bases. This CDR3 has 15 amino acids. V shed 3 bases, J shed 0 bases, and the junction held 2 bases outside the gene matches. CDR1 is SGDLS and CDR2 is YYNGEE in the germline V gene. CDR3 sequence: CASSDRGSSGNTIYF. The CDR3 region has the DNA TGTGCCAGCAGCGACAGGGGGTCCTCTGGAAACACCATATATTTT.

DNA of the CDR3: TGCGCCAGCAGCCAAGTTCACGGCACCCGCTATGGCTACACCTTC. Amino acid sequence: CASSQVHGTRYGYTF. The chain combines TRBV4-1 with TRBJ1-2; D remains ambiguous. Germline CDR1 is MGHRA and CDR2 is YSYEKL. The CDR3 contains 15 residues. V was shortened by 1 base and J by 4 bases, with 13 bases between the two germline ends.

The chain links TRBV10-2 to TRBJ2-3, with no clear D. The CDR3 length is 12 residues. Trimming shortened V by 4 bases and J by 7 bases, and 9 bases separated the two germline ends. Germline V CDR1 and CDR2: WSHSY, SAAADI. The CDR3 DNA reads TGCGCCAGCAGTGTGGGCGTCAATACGCAGTATTTT. Its protein is CASSVGVNTQYF.

V usage is TRBV29-1 and J usage is TRBJ1-1; D unclear. V gave up 4 bases and J gave up 4 bases, with 4 bases separating them. The CDR3 totals 10 residues. Germline CDR1 and CDR2: SQVTM and ANQGSEA. CDR3 sequence reads: CSVVGTEAFF. CDR3 nucleotide sequence: TGCAGCGTTGTCGGCACTGAAGCTTTCTTT.

The rearrangement uses TRBV7-9 and TRBJ1-5; no definite D call. The CDR3 has 13 amino acids. CDR1 is SEHNR, CDR2 FQNEAQ, per germline (reference sequence). V gave up 3 bases and J gave up 4 bases, with 7 bases separating them. The CDR3 spells CASSLSQNQPQHF. The CDR3 bases are TGTGCCAGCAGCTTGTCGCAAAATCAGCCCCAGCATTTT.

The chain joins TRBV29-1 to TRBJ1-4; 11 bases are a match to TRBD1. Germline loops: CDR1 SQVTM, CDR2 ANQGSEA. Trimming took 5 bases from V and 1 from J; bases not matched to a gene: 12. The CDR3 spans 18 residues. This CDR3 is CSVRRARTGGLTNEKLFF. The CDR3 DNA follows: TGCAGCGTTAGGAGGGCCCGGACAGGGGGCTTAACTAATGAAAAACTGTTTTTT.

The chain links TRBV5-4 to TRBJ2-7, with 8 bases fitting TRBD1. From germline, CDR1 is SGHNT and CDR2 YYREEE (reference sequence). Unmatched junction bases numbered 2, after V lost 0 bases and J lost 0 bases. The CDR3 spans 15 residues. This chain's CDR3 is CASSLGTGSSYEQYF. In nucleotides, the CDR3 is TGTGCCAGCAGCTTGGGGACAGGGAGCTCCTACGAGCAGTACTTC.

The chain recombines TRBV30 with TRBJ2-3, with D perhaps matching TRBD1 (6 bases). Trimming stripped 2 bases from V and 3 bases from J, with 9 bases between. There are 13 residues in the CDR3. Germline V gene data show CDR1 as GTSNPN and CDR2 as SVGIG (reference sequence). The CDR3, as DNA: TGTGCCTGGAGTAACAGGGAGACAGATACGCAGTATTTT. This gives the protein CAWSNRETDTQYF.

This sequence joins TRBV4-2 and TRBJ2-5; D perhaps matches TRBD1 (6 bases). This CDR3 spans 15 amino acids. The V and J ends lost 0 bases and 1 base respectively, with 9 bases between them. CDR1 LGHNA and CDR2 YNFKEQ come from the germline V gene. The CDR3 nucleotides are TGTGCCAGCAGCCAAGATGGACAGCCCCAAGAGACCCAGTACTTC. Translated, it gives CASSQDGQPQETQYF.

CDR3 sequence: CASSVEGSGNTIYF. Here the CDR3 DNA reads TGTGCCAGCAGCGTAGAAGGGTCAGGAAACACCATATATTTT. V is TRBV9 and J is TRBJ1-3; no reliable D call. The CDR3 extends over 14 amino acids. CDR1 and CDR2 (germline): SGDLS, YYNGEE. The ends were cut back, 0 bases at V and 4 bases at J, with 8 bases in the middle.